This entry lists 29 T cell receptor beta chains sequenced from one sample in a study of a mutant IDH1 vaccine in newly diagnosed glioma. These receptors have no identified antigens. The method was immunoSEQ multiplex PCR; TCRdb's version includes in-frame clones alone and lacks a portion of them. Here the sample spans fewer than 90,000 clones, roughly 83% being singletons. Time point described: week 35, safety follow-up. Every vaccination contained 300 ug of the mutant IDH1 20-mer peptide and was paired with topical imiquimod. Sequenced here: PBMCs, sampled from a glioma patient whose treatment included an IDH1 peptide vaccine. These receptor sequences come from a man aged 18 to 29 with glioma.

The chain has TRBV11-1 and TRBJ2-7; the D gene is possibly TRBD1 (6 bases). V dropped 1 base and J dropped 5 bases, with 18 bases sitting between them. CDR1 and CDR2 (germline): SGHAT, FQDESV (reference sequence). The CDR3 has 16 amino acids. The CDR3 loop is CASSLGGQGYFHEQYF. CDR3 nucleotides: TGTGCCAGCAGCTTAGGAGGGCAGGGGTACTTCCACGAGCAGTACTTC. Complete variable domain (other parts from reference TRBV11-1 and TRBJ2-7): EAEVAQSPRYKITEKSQAVAFWCDPISGHATLYWYRQILGQGPELLVQFQDESVVDDSQLPKDRFSAERLKGVDSTLKIQPAELGDSAMYLCASSLGGQGYFHEQYFGPGTRLTVT.

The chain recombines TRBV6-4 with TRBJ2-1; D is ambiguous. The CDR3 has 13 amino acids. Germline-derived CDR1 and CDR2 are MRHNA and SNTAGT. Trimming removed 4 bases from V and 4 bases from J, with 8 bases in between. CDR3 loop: CASSAGLYNEQFF. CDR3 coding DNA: TGTGCCAGCAGTGCCGGGCTGTACAATGAGCAGTTCTTC.

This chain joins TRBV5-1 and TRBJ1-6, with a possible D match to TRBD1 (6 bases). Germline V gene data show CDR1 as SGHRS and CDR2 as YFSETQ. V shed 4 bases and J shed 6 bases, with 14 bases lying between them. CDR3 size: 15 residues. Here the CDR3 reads CASSVKDSANSPLHF. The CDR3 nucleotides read TGCGCCAGCAGCGTAAAGGACAGCGCTAATTCACCCCTCCACTTT.

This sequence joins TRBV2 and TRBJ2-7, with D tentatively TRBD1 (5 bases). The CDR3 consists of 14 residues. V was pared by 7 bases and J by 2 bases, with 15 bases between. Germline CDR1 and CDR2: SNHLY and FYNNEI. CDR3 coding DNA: TGTGCCAGCACTTTTTCAACAGGAACCTACGAGCAGTACTTC. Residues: CASTFSTGTYEQYF.

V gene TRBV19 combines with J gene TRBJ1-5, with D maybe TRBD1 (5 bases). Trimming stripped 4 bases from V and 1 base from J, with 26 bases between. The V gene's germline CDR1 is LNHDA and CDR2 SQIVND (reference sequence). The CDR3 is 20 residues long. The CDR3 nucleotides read TGTGCCAGTAGTAGCGGTTTATTGTCGTCCCCGAAGGGGAGCAATCAGCCCCAGCATTTT. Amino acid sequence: CASSSGLLSSPKGSNQPQHF.

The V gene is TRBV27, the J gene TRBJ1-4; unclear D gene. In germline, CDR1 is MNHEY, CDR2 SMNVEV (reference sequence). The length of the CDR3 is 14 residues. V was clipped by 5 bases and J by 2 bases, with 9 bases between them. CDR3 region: CASSPVDTNEKLFF. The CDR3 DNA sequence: TGTGCCAGCAGTCCGGTCGACACTAATGAAAAACTGTTTTTT.

For the CDR3, the DNA is TGTGCCAGCAGCTTAAGCACAGAAGACTATGGCTACACCTTC. The encoded protein is CASSLSTEDYGYTF. This chain links TRBV7-9 with TRBJ1-2; no clear D gene. This CDR3 has 14 residues. Trimming removed 2 bases at V and 3 bases at J, with 10 bases between. CDR1 is SEHNR and CDR2 is FQNEAQ in the germline V gene (reference sequence).

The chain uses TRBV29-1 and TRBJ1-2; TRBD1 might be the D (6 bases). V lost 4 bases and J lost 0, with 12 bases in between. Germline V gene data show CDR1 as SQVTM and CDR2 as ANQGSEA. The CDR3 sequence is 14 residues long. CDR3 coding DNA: TGCAGCGTTGCTAGGGGGACTTCTAACTATGGCTACACCTTC. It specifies CSVARGTSNYGYTF.

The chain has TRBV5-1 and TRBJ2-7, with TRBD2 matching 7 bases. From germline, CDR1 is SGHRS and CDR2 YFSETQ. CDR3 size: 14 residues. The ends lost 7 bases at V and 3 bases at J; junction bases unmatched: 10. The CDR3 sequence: CASLPVGGSYEQYF. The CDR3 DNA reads TGCGCCAGCCTACCCGTTGGCGGGAGCTACGAGCAGTACTTC.

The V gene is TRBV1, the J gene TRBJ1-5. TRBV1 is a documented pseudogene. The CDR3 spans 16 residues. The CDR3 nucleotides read TGCACCAGCAGCCAAGATCAGGAAACTACTGAGCGGCCCCAGCATTTT. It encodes CTSSQDQETTERPQHF.

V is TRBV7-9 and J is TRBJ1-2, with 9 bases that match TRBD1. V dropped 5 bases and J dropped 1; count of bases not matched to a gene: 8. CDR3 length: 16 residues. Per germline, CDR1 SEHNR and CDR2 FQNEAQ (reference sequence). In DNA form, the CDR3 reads TGTGCCAGCAGCCACTTGGGGGACAGGGTTAACTATGGCTACACCTTC. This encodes CASSHLGDRVNYGYTF.

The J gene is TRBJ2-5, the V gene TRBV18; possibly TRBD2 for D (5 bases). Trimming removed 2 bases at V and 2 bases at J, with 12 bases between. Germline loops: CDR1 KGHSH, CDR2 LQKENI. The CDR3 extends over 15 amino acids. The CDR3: CASSPTPGNQETQYF. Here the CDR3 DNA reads TGTGCCAGCTCACCAACCCCGGGAAATCAAGAGACCCAGTACTTC.

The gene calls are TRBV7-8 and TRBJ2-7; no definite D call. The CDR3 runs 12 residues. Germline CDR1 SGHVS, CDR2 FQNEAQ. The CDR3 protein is CASGQAPYEQYF. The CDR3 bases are TGTGCTAGTGGCCAGGCACCCTACGAGCAGTACTTC.

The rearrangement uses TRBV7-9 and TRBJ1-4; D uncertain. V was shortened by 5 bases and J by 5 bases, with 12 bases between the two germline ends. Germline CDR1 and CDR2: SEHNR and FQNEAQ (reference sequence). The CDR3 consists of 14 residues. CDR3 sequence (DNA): TGTGCCAGCAGCCCAGTCCTAGGGAATGAAAAACTGTTTTTT. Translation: CASSPVLGNEKLFF.

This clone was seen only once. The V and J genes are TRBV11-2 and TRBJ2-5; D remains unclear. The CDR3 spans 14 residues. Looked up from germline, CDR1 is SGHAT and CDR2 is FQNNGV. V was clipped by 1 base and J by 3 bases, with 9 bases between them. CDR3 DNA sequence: TGTGCCAGCAGCTTAGGCCAGACCGAAGAGACCCAGTACTTC. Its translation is CASSLGQTEETQYF.

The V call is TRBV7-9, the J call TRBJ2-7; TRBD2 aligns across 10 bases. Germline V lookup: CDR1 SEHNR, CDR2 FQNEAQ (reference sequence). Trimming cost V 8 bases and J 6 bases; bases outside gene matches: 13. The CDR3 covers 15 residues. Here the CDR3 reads CASGPASGGISEQYF. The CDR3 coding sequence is TGTGCCAGCGGACCGGCTAGCGGGGGAATCTCCGAGCAGTACTTC.

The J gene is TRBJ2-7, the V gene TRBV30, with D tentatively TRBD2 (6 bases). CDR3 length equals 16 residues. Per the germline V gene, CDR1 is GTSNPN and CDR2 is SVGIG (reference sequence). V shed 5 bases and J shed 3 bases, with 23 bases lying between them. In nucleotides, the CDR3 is TGTGCCTGGGGGGCTTGGCCGGGGCAGGGAGGCTACGAGCAGTACTTC. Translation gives CAWGAWPGQGGYEQYF.

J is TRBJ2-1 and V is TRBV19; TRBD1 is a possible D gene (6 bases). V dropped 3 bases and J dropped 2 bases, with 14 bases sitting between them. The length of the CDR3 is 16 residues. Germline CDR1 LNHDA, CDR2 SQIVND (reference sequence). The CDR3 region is CASSILMGATYNEQFF. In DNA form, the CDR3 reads TGTGCCAGTAGTATTCTGATGGGGGCAACCTACAATGAGCAGTTCTTC.

DNA for the CDR3: TGTGCCAGTAGTATAGGCCTCGGATCGAAGGGCAGGGGGCTCCACGAGCAGTACTTC. Its translation is CASSIGLGSKGRGLHEQYF. The chain carries TRBV19 and TRBJ2-7; 8 positions match TRBD1. J was trimmed by 5 bases and V by 1 base; bases with no gene match: 19. CDR1 is LNHDA and CDR2 is SQIVND in the germline V gene (reference sequence). The CDR3 runs 19 residues.

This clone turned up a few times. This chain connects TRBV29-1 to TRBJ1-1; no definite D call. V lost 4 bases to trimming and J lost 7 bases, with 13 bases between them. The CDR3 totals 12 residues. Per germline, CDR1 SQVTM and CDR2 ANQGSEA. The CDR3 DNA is TGCAGCGTTGTCATTCCGGGGATTGAAGCTTTCTTT. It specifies CSVVIPGIEAFF.

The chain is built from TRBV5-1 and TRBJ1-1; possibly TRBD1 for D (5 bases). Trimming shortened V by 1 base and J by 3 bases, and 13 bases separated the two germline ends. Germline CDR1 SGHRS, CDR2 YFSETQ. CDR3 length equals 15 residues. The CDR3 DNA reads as TGCGCCAGCAGCTTGAGGCAGGGTAGGGACACTGAAGCTTTCTTT. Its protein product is CASSLRQGRDTEAFF. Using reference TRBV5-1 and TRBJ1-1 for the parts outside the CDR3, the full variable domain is KAGVTQTPRYLIKTRGQQVTLSCSPISGHRSVSWYQQTPGQGLQFLFEYFSETQRNKGNFPGRFSGRQFSNSRSEMNVSTLELGDSALYLCASSLRQGRDTEAFFGQGTRLTVV.

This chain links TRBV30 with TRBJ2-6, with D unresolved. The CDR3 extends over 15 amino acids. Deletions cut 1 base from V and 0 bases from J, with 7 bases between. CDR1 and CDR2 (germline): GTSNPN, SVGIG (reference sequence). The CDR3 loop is CAWSDYLSGANVLTF. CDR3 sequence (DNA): TGTGCCTGGAGTGACTACCTCTCTGGGGCCAACGTCCTGACTTTC.

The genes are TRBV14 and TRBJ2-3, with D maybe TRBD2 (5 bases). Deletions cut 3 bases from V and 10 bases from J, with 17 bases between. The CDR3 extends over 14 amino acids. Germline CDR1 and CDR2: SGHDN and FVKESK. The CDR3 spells CASSQRAGVHAQYF. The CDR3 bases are TGTGCCAGCAGCCAGAGGGCCGGAGTTCATGCGCAGTATTTT. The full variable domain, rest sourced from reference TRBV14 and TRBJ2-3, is EAGVTQFPSHSVIEKGQTVTLRCDPISGHDNLYWYRRVMGKEIKFLLHFVKESKQDESGMPNNRFLAERTGGTYSTLKVQPAELEDSGVYFCASSQRAGVHAQYFGPGTRLTVL.

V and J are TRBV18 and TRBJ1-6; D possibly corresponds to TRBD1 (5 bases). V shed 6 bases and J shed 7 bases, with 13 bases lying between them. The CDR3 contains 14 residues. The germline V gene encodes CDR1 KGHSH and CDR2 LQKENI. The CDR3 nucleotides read TGTGCCAGCTCCAGGGACGGGCAGAATTCACCCCTCCACTTT. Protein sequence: CASSRDGQNSPLHF.

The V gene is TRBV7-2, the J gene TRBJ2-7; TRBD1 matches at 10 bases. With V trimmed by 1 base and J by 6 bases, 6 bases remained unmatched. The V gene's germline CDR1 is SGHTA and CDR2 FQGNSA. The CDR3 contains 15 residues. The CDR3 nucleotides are TGTGCCAGCAGCTTAGTCGGGACAGGGGCTCTCGAGCAGTACTTC. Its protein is CASSLVGTGALEQYF.

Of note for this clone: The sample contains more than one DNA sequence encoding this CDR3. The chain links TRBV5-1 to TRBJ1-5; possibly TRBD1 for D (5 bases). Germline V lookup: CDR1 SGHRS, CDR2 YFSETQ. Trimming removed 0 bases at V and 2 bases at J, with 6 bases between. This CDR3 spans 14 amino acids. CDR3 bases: TGCGCCAGCAGCTTGGAAGGGGGCAATCAGCCCCAGCATTTT. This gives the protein CASSLEGGNQPQHF.

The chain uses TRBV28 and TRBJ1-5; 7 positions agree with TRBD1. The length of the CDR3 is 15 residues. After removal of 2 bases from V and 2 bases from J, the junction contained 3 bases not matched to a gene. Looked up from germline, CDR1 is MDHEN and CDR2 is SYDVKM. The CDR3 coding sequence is TGTGCCAGCAGTTTACCCACAGGGGGCAATCAGCCCCAGCATTTT. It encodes CASSLPTGGNQPQHF.

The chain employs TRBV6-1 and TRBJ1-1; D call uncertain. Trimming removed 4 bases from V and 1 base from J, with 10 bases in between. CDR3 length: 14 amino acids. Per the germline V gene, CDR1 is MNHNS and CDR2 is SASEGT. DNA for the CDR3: TGTGCCAGCAGTGTCTGGCAGACGAACACTGAAGCTTTCTTT. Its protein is CASSVWQTNTEAFF.

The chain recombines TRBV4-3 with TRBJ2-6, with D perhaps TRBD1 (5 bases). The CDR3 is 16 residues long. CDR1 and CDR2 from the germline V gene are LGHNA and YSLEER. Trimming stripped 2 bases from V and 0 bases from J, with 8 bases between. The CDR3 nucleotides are TGCGCCAGCAGCCAATGGGGCAGCTCTGGGGCCAACGTCCTGACTTTC. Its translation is CASSQWGSSGANVLTF.